These 5 T cell receptor beta chains came from one sample sequenced in a study of T cell clonality in common variable immunodeficiency. For these TCRs, the target antigens are not known. Study conclusions and caveats: Reportedly, TCR beta sequences from common variable immunodeficiency showed fewer deletions and N-nucleotide insertions.

Only in-frame clones appear in the TCRdb table, and some are missing; sequencing was by immunoSEQ multiplex PCR. The profile covers 15,000 to 25,000 clones, none occurring a single time. Specimen: peripheral blood mononuclear cells. Receptor source: a human donor with common variable immunodeficiency.

This clone was seen a few times. Read coverage stops 3 residues before the CDR3 terminus; the germline J gene supplies the remainder. V is TRBV7-8 and J is TRBJ2-7; 10 nucleotides agree with TRBD2. There are 16 residues in the CDR3. Germline loops: CDR1 SGHVS, CDR2 FQNEAQ. Losses at the gene ends were 5 bases for V and 4 bases for J; bases not matched to a gene: 11. Partial CDR3 DNA: TGTGCCAGCAGCACTTCGCTAGCGGGGGTTAGGTACGAG. Translation: CASSTSLAGVRYE. The entire CDR3 sequence reads CASSTSLAGVRYEQYF.

There are a few counts of this clone. Coverage ceases 3 residues before the CDR3 finishes, and the germline J gene fills in the end. The chain recombines TRBV6-2 or TRBV6-3 with TRBJ1-5; perhaps TRBD1 as D (6 bases). This CDR3 has 15 residues. Germline loops: CDR1 MNHEY, CDR2 SVGEGT. V lost 2 bases and J lost 3, with 11 bases in between. CDR3 bases read: TGTGCCAGCAGTTACGGACAGCACGACAATCAGCCC. It specifies CASSYGQHDNQP. The full CDR3 sequence reads CASSYGQHDNQPQHF.

To note about this clone: The read ends 3 residues early relative to the CDR3; the germline J gene fills the gap. The rearrangement uses TRBV6-2 or TRBV6-3 and TRBJ2-7; D gene unclear. The length of the CDR3 is 12 residues. Germline V CDR1 and CDR2: MNHEY, SVGEGT. Trimming cost V 2 bases and J 3 bases, with 5 bases left between them. The CDR3 DNA, read in part, is TGTGCCAGCAGTTACCCCCGCTACGAG. It specifies CASSYPRYE. The full CDR3 reads CASSYPRYEQYF.

Concerning this clone: Read coverage stops 3 residues before the CDR3 terminus; the germline J gene supplies the remainder. The V and J genes are TRBV7-8 and TRBJ2-7, with 7 bases aligning to TRBD1. Germline loops: CDR1 SGHVS, CDR2 FQNEAQ. The CDR3 length is 17 residues. V gave up 6 bases and J gave up 0 bases; unmatched junction bases: 14. CDR3 DNA, as far as it was read: TGTGCCAGCAGGCAAACCCCCGGGACAGCAAGCTCCTACGAG. This gives the protein CASRQTPGTASSYE. The complete CDR3 sequence is CASRQTPGTASSYEQYF.

This clone occurred many times. From the germline J gene comes the end of the CDR3, since the read stops 3 residues before it. The V and J genes are TRBV20-1 and TRBJ2-7; D possibly corresponds to TRBD2 (5 bases). This CDR3 has 13 amino acids. V lost 3 bases and J lost 5, with 14 bases in between. CDR1 and CDR2 from the germline V gene are DFQATT and SNEGSKA (reference sequence). CDR3 DNA, as far as it was read: TGCAGTGCTAGGGACTCTATCACGGACGAG. Its translation is CSARDSITDE. The whole CDR3 sequence reads CSARDSITDEQYF.